The entry below describes one T cell receptor (beta chain). Its specificity is unknown. This sample was included in a study of cytomegalovirus exposure and HLA in healthy donors. Study results and caveats: Most TCR beta V segments were productive about 90% or about 30% of the time in an earlier analysis.

Primers included in the PCR were 60 Vbeta and 13 Jbeta primers. Original data processing: Later work found around 72 million unique TCR beta chains, with some 11 million shared. Profiled with immunoSEQ multiplex PCR; TCRdb holds only in-frame clones, not every one. Clonal size and the V and J genes are those of that table, whereas D and trimming came from the DNA. The repertoire has 150,000 to 200,000 clones, approximately 84% of them found once; the top ten carry roughly 5%. V was trimmed by 7 bases and J by 2 bases, leaving 14 bases between them. Germline CDR1 is SNHLY and CDR2 is FYNNEI. The CDR3 is 14 amino acids.

The sample was PBMCs. The chain couples TRBV2 to TRBJ1-1; a weak D match, TRBD1 (5 bases). The sequence was obtained from a girl aged 5-17 years in good health and CMV-seropositive. CDR3 region: CASNGRGYNTEAFF. CDR3 sequence (DNA): TGTGCCAGCAATGGCCGGGGGTATAACACTGAAGCTTTCTTT.